This passage covers 5 T cell receptor beta chains from one sample sequenced in a study of tumor and adjacent non-tumor tissue in lung cancer. TCRbeta libraries were built with three rounds of nested PCR, modified from ARM-PCR. TCRdb fed the multiplex PCR reads into MiXCR, producing one record per CDR3 protein. The sample has about 50,000 distinct CDR3 sequences; about 70% are singletons. RNA was extracted from bulk tissue without any cell sorting. More than 3 cm separated this lung sample from the edge of the tumor. The sequenced material came from distant non-tumor lung tissue. These receptors were collected from a woman aged 55-70 years with non-small cell lung cancer.

On this clonotype: Lacking the conserved final phenylalanine or tryptophan, this CDR3 likely reflects a read error. Here the CDR3 reads CASSSQEHNSPLHY. Written as DNA, the CDR3 is TGTGCCAGCAGCTCGCAGGAGCATAATTCACCCCTCCACTAT. This sequence joins TRBV23-1 and TRBJ1-6; D remains unclear. TRBV23-1 is classed as an ORF, of uncertain function. The CDR3 runs 14 residues.

This clonotype was seen once. A junction end diverges from the germline sequence, so it may reflect a read error. The chain joins TRBV28 to TRBJ2-4, with D perhaps TRBD2 (5 bases). Germline CDR1 and CDR2: MDHEN and SYDVKM. This CDR3 contains 16 residues. The CDR3 DNA sequence: TGTGTCAGCAGCACTAGGACGGCAGATCCAAAAAACATTCAGTACTTC. This sequence encodes CVSSTRTADPKNIQYF. Drawing the rest from reference TRBV28 and TRBJ2-4, the complete variable domain is DVKVTQSSRYLVKRTGEKVFLECVQDMDHENMFWYRQDPGLGLRLIYFSYDVKMKEKGDIPEGYSVSREKKERFSLILESASTNQTSMYLCVSSTRTADPKNIQYFGAGTRLSVL.

A note on this clonotype: A read error may account for a junction end that differs from germline. The chain links TRBV5-6 to TRBJ2-5; D is uncertain. Germline loops: CDR1 SGHDT, CDR2 YYEEEE. The CDR3 spans 14 residues. The CDR3 DNA follows: TGTACCAGCAGCCCCGACTTATTTACGGAGACCCAGTACTTC. This sequence encodes CTSSPDLFTETQYF.

As regards this clonotype: A read error is likely, as this CDR3 ends without the conserved phenylalanine or tryptophan. The J gene is TRBJ2-1, the V gene TRBV7-8; TRBD2 is a possible D gene (6 bases). This CDR3 is built from 17 residues. Germline CDR1 is SGHVS and CDR2 is FQNEAQ. This CDR3 is CASSIAPIGGPYNKQFL. CDR3 nucleotides: TGTGCCAGCAGCATAGCCCCAATCGGGGGACCCTACAATAAGCAGTTCCTC.

CDR3 loop: CANRDQTGSNNEQFF. As DNA, the CDR3 is TGTGCCAACAGGGACCAGACAGGGTCGAACAATGAGCAGTTCTTC. This chain links TRBV7-9 with TRBJ2-1; 7 positions match TRBD1. Trimming cost V 10 bases and J 5 bases; bases outside gene matches: 14. The V gene's germline CDR1 is SEHNR and CDR2 FQNEAQ (reference sequence). The CDR3 spans 15 residues.